A single T cell receptor beta chain is shown here with its context. Its antigen is not identified. The entry originates in a study of shared clonotypes between healthy human individuals. Notes on the study in general: Sharing across four donors was highest in naive CD4 (around 5%) and lowest in memory CD8 (0.4%).

The table came from immunoSEQ multiplex PCR; TCRdb's copy has only in-frame clones and leaves some out. Here the sample spans more than 2,000,000 clones, about 92% being singletons. The sequenced sample consisted of naive CD4+ T cells sorted from blood. Subset noted: CD45RA+ positively selected. This receptor was taken from a man between 18 and 29 years old in good health.

This chain's CDR3 is CASSRRGYGYTF. CDR3 nucleotides: TGTGCCAGCAGTCGGCGGGGCTATGGCTACACCTTC. The rearrangement joins TRBV28 to TRBJ1-2; D remains unclear. CDR1 is MDHEN and CDR2 is SYDVKM in the germline V gene. Trimming took off 5 bases at V and 4 bases at J, with 8 bases between the two ends. The CDR3 sequence is 12 residues long.